These 11 T cell receptor beta chains were sequenced from one sample in a study of T cell responses to AZD1222 COVID-19 vaccine. Profiling relied on immunoSEQ multiplex PCR, and the TCRdb table lists in-frame clones only, not all of them. This sample has approximately 140,000 clones, with approximately 90% found just once. The sequencing here drew on peripheral blood, taken 28 days after the second AZD1222 dose. All receptors come from an adult who received the AZD1222 COVID-19 vaccine.

V gene TRBV30 combines with J gene TRBJ2-3; D possibly corresponds to TRBD1 (6 bases). The germline V and J ends were trimmed by 2 bases and 3 bases, with 15 bases remaining between them. In germline, CDR1 is GTSNPN, CDR2 SVGIG (reference sequence). The CDR3 contains 15 residues. The CDR3: CAWSLAGTPTDTQYF. CDR3 sequence (DNA): TGTGCCTGGAGTCTCGCCGGGACACCTACAGATACGCAGTATTTT.

V is TRBV30 and J is TRBJ1-3; TRBD1 aligns across 7 bases. After removal of 2 bases from V and 0 bases from J, the junction contained 4 bases not matched to a gene. The germline gives CDR1 GTSNPN, CDR2 SVGIG (reference sequence). The CDR3 has 15 residues. CDR3 sequence: CAWSRDSGSGNTIYF. CDR3 coding DNA: TGTGCCTGGAGTCGGGACAGTGGCTCTGGAAACACCATATATTTT.

This clone has just a few counts. The J gene is TRBJ1-1, the V gene TRBV2; D call uncertain. The V gene lost 1 base and the J gene lost 5 bases, with 14 bases spanning the gap. The germline gives CDR1 SNHLY, CDR2 FYNNEI. The CDR3 consists of 15 residues. CDR3 sequence (DNA): TGTGCCAGCAGTGAAGTACAGAATCTAGGGACTGAAGCTTTCTTT. This encodes CASSEVQNLGTEAFF. The full variable domain, with the rest looked up from reference TRBV2 and TRBJ1-1, is EPEVTQTPSHQVTQMGQEVILRCVPISNHLYFYWYRQILGQKVEFLVSFYNNEISEKSEIFDDQFSVERPDGSNFTLKIRSTKLEDSAMYFCASSEVQNLGTEAFFGQGTRLTVV.

J is TRBJ1-4 and V is TRBV18; D unclear. Trimming took off 3 bases at V and 3 bases at J, with 8 bases between the two ends. The CDR3 length is 14 residues. The germline V gene encodes CDR1 KGHSH and CDR2 LQKENI. The CDR3 DNA reads TGTGCCAGCTCACCTCGGGGTGCTAATGAAAAACTGTTTTTT. This encodes CASSPRGANEKLFF.

V and J are TRBV5-1 and TRBJ2-2, with 7 bases matching TRBD2. J gave up 2 bases and V 4 bases, and 8 bases lay outside the gene matches. This CDR3 has 16 residues. Germline V gene data show CDR1 as SGHRS and CDR2 as YFSETQ. The CDR3 loop is CASSPILASNTGELFF. CDR3 in DNA: TGCGCCAGCAGCCCCATACTAGCGTCCAACACCGGGGAGCTGTTTTTT.

The V and J genes are TRBV3-1 (or the pseudogene TRBV3-2) and TRBJ1-3; 7 bases are shared with TRBD1. The CDR3 is 18 amino acids. Germline values: CDR1 LGHDT, CDR2 YNNKEL (reference sequence). J gave up 2 bases and V 0 bases, and 10 bases lay outside the gene matches. CDR3 in DNA: TGTGCCAGCAGCCAAGATCGGGAAGGGGGCCTTCCTGGAAACACCATATATTTT. It specifies CASSQDREGGLPGNTIYF.

CDR3 nucleotide sequence: TGTGCCAGCAGCGAAGGCGGGAGGGGAGGGCCTGAGCAGTACTTC. Protein sequence: CASSEGGRGGPEQYF. The V gene is TRBV9, the J gene TRBJ2-7; 9 bases are a match to TRBD2. J was trimmed by 7 bases and V by 3 bases; bases with no gene match: 11. Germline CDR1 reads SGDLS; CDR2 reads YYNGEE. This CDR3 has 15 amino acids.

The CDR3: CASSRTANTGELFF. CDR3 DNA: TGTGCCAGCAGCCGGACAGCCAACACCGGGGAGCTGTTTTTT. The chain employs TRBV14 and TRBJ2-2; possibly TRBD1 for D (6 bases). The length of the CDR3 is 14 residues. Germline V CDR1 and CDR2: SGHDN, FVKESK. V gave up 4 bases and J gave up 2 bases, with 8 bases separating them.

V and J are TRBV7-2 and TRBJ2-2; unclear D gene. CDR1 and CDR2 from the germline V gene are SGHTA and FQGNSA. Deletions cut 3 bases from V and 2 bases from J, with 10 bases between. There are 15 residues in the CDR3. The DNA of the CDR3 is TGTGCCAGCAGCTTTCGACTGGTAAACACCGGGGAGCTGTTTTTT. Encoded protein: CASSFRLVNTGELFF. Supplemented by reference TRBV7-2 and TRBJ2-2, the full variable domain reads GAGVSQSPSNKVTEKGKDVELRCDPISGHTALYWYRQSLGQGLEFLIYFQGNSAPDKSGLPSDRFSAERTGGSVSTLTIQRTQQEDSAVYLCASSFRLVNTGELFFGEGSRLTVL.

The rearrangement links TRBV6-5 to TRBJ2-7; TRBD1 might be the D (6 bases). Trimming removed 2 bases from V and 3 bases from J, with 14 bases in between. The CDR3 sequence is 15 residues long. CDR1 and CDR2 (germline): MNHEY, SVGAGI. The CDR3 loop is CASSYPGVRGYEQYF. CDR3 DNA: TGTGCCAGCAGTTACCCGGGCGTCAGGGGCTACGAGCAGTACTTC.

This sequence joins TRBV24-1 and TRBJ2-7; TRBD1 matches 7 bases. This CDR3 has 16 amino acids. The junction had 5 bases not matched to a gene; V was cut back by 1 base and J by 0 bases. CDR1 is KGHDR and CDR2 is SFDVKD in the germline V gene. The CDR3 protein is CATSDLWDRSSYEQYF. In nucleotides, the CDR3 is TGTGCCACCAGTGATTTATGGGACAGAAGCTCCTACGAGCAGTACTTC.